These 23 T cell receptor beta chains were all obtained from the same sample, sequenced in a study of blood T cell repertoires in COVID-19. Assay used: immunoSEQ multiplex PCR; TCRdb lists only in-frame clones, some missing. This table holds some 65,000 clones, approximately 94% found once. The sample comprised peripheral blood. Source of these receptors: a man aged 70-80 years with active COVID-19.

The chain recombines TRBV12-3 or TRBV12-4 with TRBJ2-1; 8 bases agree with TRBD1. There are 13 residues in the CDR3. The V gene end was trimmed by 4 bases and the J gene end by 5 bases; junction bases not matched to a gene: 1. The CDR3 is CASSWTGNNEQFF. The CDR3 coding sequence is TGTGCCAGCAGTTGGACAGGGAACAATGAGCAGTTCTTC.

The chain carries TRBV9 and TRBJ2-5; D perhaps matches TRBD2 (6 bases). Looked up from germline, CDR1 is SGDLS and CDR2 is YYNGEE. This CDR3 comprises 14 residues. V was pared by 10 bases and J by 5 bases, with 21 bases between. The CDR3 sequence is CASNRDLWGETQYF. CDR3 DNA: TGTGCCTCAAATAGGGACTTATGGGGGGAGACCCAGTACTTC. Looking up the rest from reference TRBV9 and TRBJ2-5 gives the full variable domain: DSGVTQTPKHLITATGQRVTLRCSPRSGDLSVYWYQQSLDQGLQFLIQYYNGEERAKGNILERFSAQQFPDLHSELNLSSLELGDSALYFCASNRDLWGETQYFGPGTRLLVL.

The CDR3 sequence is CASRGTGGSSGNTIYF. CDR3 DNA sequence: TGTGCCAGTAGGGGAACAGGGGGCTCCTCTGGAAACACCATATATTTT. The chain combines TRBV19 with TRBJ1-3; TRBD1 matches 9 bases. After removal of 6 bases from V and 0 bases from J, the junction contained 6 bases not matched to a gene. The CDR3 sequence is 16 residues long. Germline values: CDR1 LNHDA, CDR2 SQIVND (reference sequence).

V is TRBV19 and J is TRBJ2-1; weak D call: TRBD1 (5 bases). The CDR3 has 12 amino acids. V gave up 4 bases and J gave up 8 bases, with 9 bases separating them. CDR1 LNHDA and CDR2 SQIVND come from the germline V gene (reference sequence). Here the CDR3 reads CASSTRADEQFF. CDR3 sequence (DNA): TGTGCCAGTAGTACCAGGGCGGATGAGCAGTTCTTC.

V and J are TRBV2 and TRBJ2-2, with a weak D call TRBD1 (6 bases). Trimming shortened V by 7 bases and J by 4 bases, and 13 bases separated the two germline ends. CDR1 SNHLY and CDR2 FYNNEI come from the germline V gene. The CDR3 covers 14 residues. The CDR3 protein is CASIADSLTGELFF. Here the CDR3 DNA reads TGTGCCAGCATTGCGGACAGTCTCACCGGGGAGCTGTTTTTT.

The V gene is TRBV5-1, the J gene TRBJ1-1, with 7 bases fitting TRBD1. The J segment lost 4 bases and the V segment lost 3 bases, leaving 3 bases of the junction unmatched. CDR3 length equals 13 residues. Germline-derived CDR1 and CDR2 are SGHRS and YFSETQ. The CDR3 loop is CASSSDRLTEAFF. The CDR3 nucleotides are TGCGCCAGCAGCTCGGACAGGCTCACTGAAGCTTTCTTT.

The chain is built from TRBV6-5 and TRBJ1-3; TRBD1 might be the D (5 bases). CDR1 is MNHEY and CDR2 is SVGAGI in the germline V gene. The V end lost 6 bases, the J end lost 3 bases, and 9 bases lay between the germline ends. This CDR3 region has 13 residues. CDR3 in amino acids: CASRVGGGNTIYF. CDR3 coding DNA: TGTGCCAGCAGGGTGGGGGGTGGAAACACCATATATTTT.

J is TRBJ2-3 and V is TRBV5-1, with TRBD1 matching over 8 bases. This CDR3 comprises 16 residues. V was clipped by 4 bases and J by 2 bases; unmatched bases: 9. CDR1 is SGHRS and CDR2 is YFSETQ in the germline V gene. The CDR3 reads CASSGGQGLDTDTQYF. Written as DNA, the CDR3 is TGCGCCAGCAGCGGAGGACAGGGACTCGACACAGATACGCAGTATTTT.

The J gene is TRBJ2-1, the V gene TRBV24-1; unclear D gene. V lost 1 base, J lost 13 bases, and 16 bases lay in between. Germline V gene sequence: CDR1 KGHDR, CDR2 SFDVKD. This CDR3 contains 14 residues. DNA for the CDR3: TGTGCCACCAGTGATTTTTTGAGTCCGGGTACTCAGTTCTTC. Its translation: CATSDFLSPGTQFF.

The V call is TRBV15, the J call TRBJ2-3; 8 bases agree with TRBD1. Trimming removed 7 bases from V and 0 bases from J; junction bases left unmatched: 6. This CDR3 has 15 residues. CDR1 is LNHNV and CDR2 is YYDKDF in the germline V gene (reference sequence). The CDR3 sequence: CATNAGGLSTDTQYF. The DNA of the CDR3 is TGTGCCACCAATGCAGGGGGCCTTAGCACAGATACGCAGTATTTT.

The V and J genes are TRBV7-9 and TRBJ2-7; D might be TRBD2 (6 bases). The V gene lost 10 bases and the J gene lost 11 bases, with 21 bases spanning the gap. The CDR3 contains 12 residues. Germline V gene lookup returns CDR1 SEHNR and CDR2 FQNEAQ (reference sequence). The CDR3 loop is CANQEGRSAEYV. The CDR3 bases are TGTGCCAATCAGGAAGGGAGGTCGGCGGAGTACGTC.

The J gene is TRBJ1-4, the V gene TRBV4-1; the match to TRBD1 covers 7 bases. Germline CDR1 MGHRA, CDR2 YSYEKL. Trimming took 0 bases from V and 4 from J; bases not matched to a gene: 8. The CDR3 loop spans 17 amino acids. CDR3 bases: TGCGCCAGCAGCCAAGATCCGACCGGGACAGATAATGAAAAACTGTTTTTT. This sequence encodes CASSQDPTGTDNEKLFF.

V is TRBV7-9 and J is TRBJ2-5; D possibly corresponds to TRBD1 (6 bases). CDR1 and CDR2 from the germline V gene are SEHNR and FQNEAQ (reference sequence). Trimming left V 2 bases short and J 8 bases short, with 15 bases between. The CDR3 is made up of 14 amino acids. The DNA for the CDR3 is TGTGCCAGCAGCTTATCCGCGCAGGGGTTTACCCAGTACTTC. Protein product: CASSLSAQGFTQYF.

This chain uses TRBV27 with TRBJ2-2; no clear D gene. Germline loops: CDR1 MNHEY, CDR2 SMNVEV (reference sequence). The CDR3 spans 15 residues. Between the trimmed V and J ends, which lost 3 bases and 4 bases, there was a span of 12 bases. CDR3 region: CASSFTIVVTGELFF. CDR3 nucleotide sequence: TGTGCCAGCAGTTTTACGATAGTAGTCACCGGGGAGCTGTTTTTT.

This chain joins TRBV7-9 and TRBJ2-7; 10 nucleotides match TRBD1. CDR1 is SEHNR and CDR2 is FQNEAQ in the germline V gene (reference sequence). CDR3 length: 16 amino acids. With 4 bases clipped from V and 5 bases from J, the junction kept 11 bases outside the gene matches. For the CDR3, the DNA is TGTGCCAGCAGCTCAGACCCGGGACAGGGGATAGACGAGCAGTACTTC. Protein: CASSSDPGQGIDEQYF.

V gene TRBV5-1 combines with J gene TRBJ2-7, with 9 bases identical to TRBD1. J was trimmed by 2 bases and V by 2 bases; bases with no gene match: 2. From germline, CDR1 is SGHRS and CDR2 YFSETQ. There are 14 residues in the CDR3. CDR3 sequence reads: CASSFGQGTYEQYF. DNA of the CDR3: TGCGCCAGCAGCTTTGGACAGGGGACCTACGAGCAGTACTTC.

This chain joins TRBV5-1 and TRBJ2-3, with 12 bases matching TRBD1. With 4 bases clipped from V and 4 bases from J, the junction kept 7 bases outside the gene matches. The CDR3 is 16 residues long. Germline assignment: CDR1 SGHRS and CDR2 YFSETQ. The CDR3 here is CASSPGQGAVPDTQYF. The DNA for the CDR3 is TGCGCCAGCAGCCCGGGACAGGGGGCAGTCCCAGATACGCAGTATTTT.

The rearrangement joins TRBV6-5 to TRBJ1-5, with D uncertain. V was cut by 7 bases and J by 4 bases, with 11 bases left in between. The V gene's germline CDR1 is MNHEY and CDR2 SVGAGI. The CDR3 is 13 residues long. CDR3: CASIRAGNQPQHF. Here the CDR3 DNA reads TGTGCCAGCATTAGAGCCGGGAATCAGCCCCAGCATTTT.

J is TRBJ1-6 and V is TRBV19, with 7 positions matching TRBD1. In germline, CDR1 is LNHDA, CDR2 SQIVND (reference sequence). Losses at the gene ends were 11 bases for V and 4 bases for J; bases not matched to a gene: 8. CDR3 length equals 14 residues. CDR3 in DNA: TGTGCCGTAGCAGAACAGGGGTATAATTCACCCCTCCACTTT. It encodes CAVAEQGYNSPLHF. The full variable domain, with the rest looked up from reference TRBV19 and TRBJ1-6, is DGGITQSPKYLFRKEGQNVTLSCEQNLNHDAMYWYRQDPGQGLRLIYYSQIVNDFQKGDIAEGYSVSREKKESFPLTVTSAQKNPTAFYLCAVAEQGYNSPLHFGNGTRLTVT.

The J gene is TRBJ1-6, the V gene TRBV7-9; D unclear. The CDR3 contains 15 residues. The V gene's germline CDR1 is SEHNR and CDR2 FQNEAQ (reference sequence). V was shortened by 5 bases and J by 5 bases, with 13 bases between the two germline ends. In DNA, the CDR3 is TGTGCCAGCAGCCCCTCGTTGTCAGATAATTCACCCCTCCACTTT. Protein sequence: CASSPSLSDNSPLHF.

The sample holds one count of this clone. V is TRBV5-1 and J is TRBJ2-1, with TRBD1 matching over 9 bases. Trimming took 4 bases from V and 6 from J; bases not matched to a gene: 5. The length of the CDR3 is 14 residues. Looked up from germline, CDR1 is SGHRS and CDR2 is YFSETQ. CDR3 DNA sequence: TGCGCCAGCAGCGTGACAGGGGGTGGCAATGAGCAGTTCTTC. Protein: CASSVTGGGNEQFF.

The chain uses TRBV6-5 and TRBJ1-4; D unresolved. The germline V gene has CDR1 MNHEY and CDR2 SVGAGI. Trimming removed 3 bases at V and 5 bases at J, with 16 bases between. The CDR3 is 16 residues long. The CDR3 DNA reads TGTGCCAGCAGTTATTTGAGGGCAGAAGGAAATGAAAAACTGTTTTTT. Its translation is CASSYLRAEGNEKLFF.

The chain combines TRBV5-1 with TRBJ2-7, with D possibly matching TRBD2 (5 bases). V was shortened by 4 bases and J by 2 bases, with 10 bases between the two germline ends. Germline V gene lookup returns CDR1 SGHRS and CDR2 YFSETQ. The CDR3 extends over 13 amino acids. CDR3 region: CASSPRGTYEQYF. The CDR3 DNA follows: TGCGCCAGCAGCCCCCGAGGGACCTACGAGCAGTACTTC.